Below, 3 T cell receptor beta chains from the same sample are listed, as sequenced in a study of intratumoral heterogeneity in liver cancer. Profiling relied on immunoSEQ multiplex PCR, and the TCRdb table lists in-frame clones only, not all of them. The table lists 20,000 to 25,000 clones, around 75% of them singletons. The sequenced sample was tumor-adjacent normal tissue, obtained before any cancer treatment. The receptors here all came from a woman aged 70-85 years with hepatocellular carcinoma.

The chain has TRBV10-3 and TRBJ1-1, with 9 bases aligning to TRBD1. The germline V gene has CDR1 ENHRY and CDR2 SYGVKD. The V and J ends lost 6 bases and 6 bases, in that order; junction bases with no gene match: 5. The CDR3 runs 13 residues. CDR3 in amino acids: CAIRGQGSPEAFF. The CDR3 nucleotides are TGTGCCATCAGGGGACAGGGATCACCTGAAGCTTTCTTT.

The chain combines TRBV6-1 with TRBJ1-3; D unclear. Germline values: CDR1 MNHNS, CDR2 SASEGT. With 5 bases removed from V and 0 bases from J, the gap between germline ends came to 8 bases. The CDR3 is 14 residues long. The CDR3 bases are TGTGCCAGCAGTCCGTGGGACTCTGGAAACACCATATATTTT. Encoded protein: CASSPWDSGNTIYF.

V and J are TRBV30 and TRBJ2-1; D tentatively fits TRBD1 or TRBD2 (6 bases each). This CDR3 has 11 amino acids. Trimming cost V 7 bases and J 10 bases, with 14 bases left between them. Germline-derived CDR1 and CDR2 are GTSNPN and SVGIG (reference sequence). Here the CDR3 reads CASLRGGEQFF. CDR3 bases: TGTGCCTCCCTCAGAGGGGGGGAGCAGTTCTTC. Looking up the rest from reference TRBV30 and TRBJ2-1 gives the full variable domain: SQTIHQWPATLVQPVGSPLSLECTVEGTSNPNLYWYRQAAGRGLQLLFYSVGIGQISSEVPQNLSASRPQDRQFILSSKKLLLSDSGFYLCASLRGGEQFFGPGTRLTVL.